This TCR beta chain was sequenced for a study of blood T cell repertoires in COVID-19. Libraries were prepared by immunoSEQ multiplex PCR; TCRdb keeps only in-frame clonotypes and omits some of them. The sample consists of roughly 150,000 clones, about three quarters of them appearing once. V lost 0 bases and J lost 10, with 13 bases in between. Per the germline V gene, CDR1 is WSHSY and CDR2 is SAAADI. This CDR3 contains 15 residues. Sequenced sample: peripheral blood. The TCR comes from a man in his sixties with acute or convalescent COVID-19. The chain carries TRBV10-2 and TRBJ1-6, with D perhaps matching TRBD1 (5 bases). The chain's CDR3 is CASSESLQGGSPLHF. The CDR3 bases are TGCGCCAGCAGTGAGTCCTTGCAGGGTGGATCACCCCTCCACTTT.